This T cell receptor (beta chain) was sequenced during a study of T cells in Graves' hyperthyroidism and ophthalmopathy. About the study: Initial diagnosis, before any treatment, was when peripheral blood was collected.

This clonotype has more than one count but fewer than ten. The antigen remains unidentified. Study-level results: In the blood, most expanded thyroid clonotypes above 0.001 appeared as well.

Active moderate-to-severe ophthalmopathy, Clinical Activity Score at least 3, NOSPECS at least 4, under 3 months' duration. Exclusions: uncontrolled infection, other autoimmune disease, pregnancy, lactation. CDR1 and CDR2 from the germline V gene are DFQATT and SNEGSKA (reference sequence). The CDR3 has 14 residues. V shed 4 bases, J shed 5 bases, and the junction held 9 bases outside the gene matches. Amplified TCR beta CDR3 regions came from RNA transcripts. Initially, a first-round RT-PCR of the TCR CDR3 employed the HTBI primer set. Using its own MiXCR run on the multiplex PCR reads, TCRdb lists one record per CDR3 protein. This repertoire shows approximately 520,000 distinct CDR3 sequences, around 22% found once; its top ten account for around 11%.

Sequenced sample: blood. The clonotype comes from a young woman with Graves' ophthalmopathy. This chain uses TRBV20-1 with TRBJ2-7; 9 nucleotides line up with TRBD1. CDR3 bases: TGCAGTGCTACCAAGGACAGGGGAGGCCACGAGCAGTACTTC. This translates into CSATKDRGGHEQYF.